The 20 T cell receptor beta chains given below trace back to one sample, sequenced in a study of T cells in Graves' hyperthyroidism and ophthalmopathy. What was amplified from RNA transcripts were TCR beta CDR3 regions. The HTBI primer set served for first-round RT-PCR of the TCR CDR3. Each CDR3 protein is one row after TCRdb ran MiXCR on the multiplex PCR reads. The sample consists of about 400,000 distinct CDR3 sequences, less than 20% of them appearing once. The sequencing input was blood. These TCRs come from a woman aged 18-29 years with Graves' hyperthyroidism.

The chain uses TRBV6-8 and TRBJ1-2, with D unresolved. The CDR3 loop spans 13 amino acids. V dropped 0 bases and J dropped 2 bases, with 4 bases sitting between them. The germline CDR1 and CDR2 sequences are MNHGY and SAAAGT. This CDR3 is CASSYSVNYGYTF. The CDR3 nucleotides are TGTGCCAGCAGTTACTCGGTGAACTATGGCTACACCTTC.

The chain carries TRBV28 and TRBJ1-5, with TRBD1 matching over 7 bases. V gave up 10 bases and J gave up 7 bases; unmatched junction bases: 10. CDR3 size: 13 residues. CDR1 and CDR2 (germline): MDHEN, SYDVKM. The CDR3 DNA follows: TGTGCCAACAGATCGGGACAGTACCAGCCCCAGCATTTT. The encoded protein is CANRSGQYQPQHF. Full variable domain (outside the CDR3, taken from reference TRBV28 and TRBJ1-5): DVKVTQSSRYLVKRTGEKVFLECVQDMDHENMFWYRQDPGLGLRLIYFSYDVKMKEKGDIPEGYSVSREKKERFSLILESASTNQTSMYLCANRSGQYQPQHFGDGTRLSIL.

The V call is TRBV5-1, the J call TRBJ2-7; TRBD2 matches at 9 bases. The germline gives CDR1 SGHRS, CDR2 YFSETQ. The CDR3 length is 18 residues. J gave up 2 bases and V 0 bases, and 12 bases lay outside the gene matches. The CDR3 DNA reads TGCGCCAGCAGCTTGGGGAAGAGGAGCGGGGGGCTTACCTACGAGCAGTACTTC. As protein: CASSLGKRSGGLTYEQYF.

V and J are TRBV2 and TRBJ2-1; TRBD1 is a possible D gene (7 bases). The V gene lost 8 bases and the J gene lost 8 bases, with 22 bases spanning the gap. Germline V lookup: CDR1 SNHLY, CDR2 FYNNEI. This CDR3 is built from 15 residues. The CDR3 here is CASGRESGGMDEQFF. CDR3 nucleotide sequence: TGTGCCAGCGGTCGGGAGTCAGGGGGGATGGATGAGCAGTTCTTC.

This clonotype has ten or more counts. V usage is TRBV10-3 and J usage is TRBJ2-1; 12 bases agree with TRBD2. CDR1 and CDR2 (germline): ENHRY, SYGVKD. The CDR3 is made up of 14 amino acids. J gave up 10 bases and V 1 base, and 2 bases lay outside the gene matches. CDR3 sequence reads: CAISEFTSGGEQFF. For the CDR3, the DNA is TGTGCCATCAGTGAGTTTACTAGCGGGGGGGAGCAGTTCTTC.

This clonotype was counted at least ten times. The V call is TRBV20-1, the J call TRBJ2-5, with unresolved D. The CDR3 has 11 amino acids. From germline, CDR1 is DFQATT and CDR2 SNEGSKA (reference sequence). The V end was cut by 3 bases, the J end by 9 bases, with 11 bases between. The DNA of the CDR3 is TGCAGTGCTAGGGCTGACGAGGCCCAGTACTTC. Amino acids: CSARADEAQYF.

The chain has TRBV20-1 and TRBJ2-2; D is uncertain. This CDR3 contains 13 residues. The V gene lost 8 bases and the J gene lost 3 bases, with 13 bases spanning the gap. Per germline, CDR1 DFQATT and CDR2 SNEGSKA (reference sequence). The CDR3 region is CSPTRSDTGELFF. CDR3 nucleotide sequence: TGCAGTCCGACTCGTTCGGACACCGGGGAGCTGTTTTTT.

The chain carries TRBV20-1 and TRBJ1-2; D remains ambiguous. V lost 1 base, J lost 3 bases, and 6 bases lay in between. This CDR3 contains 12 residues. Germline CDR1 and CDR2: DFQATT and SNEGSKA (reference sequence). The CDR3 protein is CSARVTDYGYTF. CDR3 DNA: TGCAGTGCTAGAGTAACGGACTATGGCTACACCTTC.

This clonotype was seen at least ten times. The CDR3 loop reads CASSLDPGGYNEQFF. CDR3 nucleotide sequence: TGTGCCAGCAGCTTAGATCCAGGGGGTTACAATGAGCAGTTCTTC. The chain couples TRBV11-3 to TRBJ2-1, with TRBD1 identical over 7 bases. V lost 0 bases and J lost 4; bases outside the gene matches: 3. The germline V gene encodes CDR1 SGHNT and CDR2 YENEEA. CDR3 size: 15 residues.

This clonotype was observed at least ten times. The rearrangement uses TRBV20-1 and TRBJ1-1; 9 nucleotides match TRBD1. V trimming: 0 bases; J trimming: 3 bases; junction bases outside the gene matches: 2. The V gene's germline CDR1 is DFQATT and CDR2 SNEGSKA (reference sequence). CDR3 length equals 14 residues. Here the CDR3 DNA reads TGCAGTGCTAGAGATGGGGACAGGGACACTGAAGCTTTCTTT. Its protein is CSARDGDRDTEAFF.

This clonotype was detected ten times or more. The genes are TRBV2 and TRBJ2-7; D remains ambiguous. Trimming took off 7 bases at V and 4 bases at J, with 14 bases between the two ends. There are 13 residues in the CDR3. CDR1 is SNHLY, CDR2 FYNNEI, per germline. Written as DNA, the CDR3 is TGTGCCAGCACCCGACAAGCCGGATACGAGCAGTACTTC. Translated, it gives CASTRQAGYEQYF.

This clonotype appeared many times. This chain links TRBV12-3 or TRBV12-4 with TRBJ2-1, with 10 nucleotides matching TRBD2. CDR3 length: 18 residues. V lost 8 bases to trimming and J lost 1 base; unmatched junction nucleotides: 14. The CDR3 bases are TGTGCCAGCGGCAGGGGAAGCGGGACTAGCGATTCCTACAATGAGCAGTTCTTC. Protein product: CASGRGSGTSDSYNEQFF.

Many counts were recorded for this clonotype. The chain links TRBV7-9 to TRBJ1-3, with a weak D call TRBD1 (6 bases). There are 17 residues in the CDR3. V gave up 4 bases and J gave up 0 bases, with 16 bases separating them. The germline gives CDR1 SEHNR, CDR2 FQNEAQ (reference sequence). CDR3 DNA: TGTGCCAGCAGCTCATGGACAGCATTCTCCTCTGGAAACACCATATATTTT. It specifies CASSSWTAFSSGNTIYF.

This clonotype was picked up a small number of times. The chain carries TRBV5-6 and TRBJ2-3; TRBD2 agrees at 8 bases. The CDR3 has 16 residues. Germline V gives CDR1 SGHDT, CDR2 YYEEEE. V was pared by 2 bases and J by 7 bases, with 12 bases of the junction left unmatched. The CDR3 nucleotides are TGTGCCAGCAGCTTAAGGGTTAGCGGGGCATTTTATACGCAGTATTTT. Translating gives CASSLRVSGAFYTQYF.

This clonotype was seen at least ten times. V is TRBV7-8 and J is TRBJ1-1, with TRBD1 matching over 7 bases. Per the germline V gene, CDR1 is SGHVS and CDR2 is FQNEAQ. The CDR3 is made up of 14 amino acids. Trimming cost V 5 bases and J 6 bases; bases outside gene matches: 9. CDR3 bases: TGTGCCAGCAGCCCTCACAGGGGATTACCTGAAGCTTTCTTT. This translates into CASSPHRGLPEAFF.

Comment on this clonotype: A much larger clone differs by one base, so this may be a read error. V gene TRBV28 combines with J gene TRBJ1-5; TRBD1 might be the D (6 bases). Per the germline V gene, CDR1 is MDHEN and CDR2 is SYDVKM. The CDR3 runs to 15 residues. V lost 5 bases to trimming and J lost 2 bases, with 13 bases between them. The CDR3 DNA reads TGTGCCAGCAGTGAGGGGACATATGGCAATCAGCCCCAGCATTTT. Translated: CASSEGTYGNQPQHF.

This clonotype showed up just a few times. The chain uses TRBV29-1 and TRBJ2-5; D might be TRBD1 or TRBD2, each matching 5 bases. Looked up from germline, CDR1 is SQVTM and CDR2 is ANQGSEA. Trimming left V 2 bases short and J 5 bases short, with 30 bases between. The CDR3 loop spans 19 amino acids. CDR3 sequence: CSVEPTLSSGTGWLETQYF. CDR3 coding DNA: TGCAGCGTTGAACCGACCTTAAGCTCTGGGACGGGGTGGTTGGAGACCCAGTACTTC.

This clonotype was detected ten times or more. The chain links TRBV20-1 to TRBJ1-1; D is perhaps TRBD1 (5 bases). The germline CDR1 and CDR2 sequences are DFQATT and SNEGSKA (reference sequence). This CDR3 contains 14 residues. The V end lost 1 base, the J end lost 3 bases, and 12 bases lay between the germline ends. CDR3 sequence: CSARGGSLDTEAFF. CDR3 sequence (DNA): TGCAGTGCTAGAGGGGGGTCCCTTGACACTGAAGCTTTCTTT.

The chain employs TRBV2 and TRBJ2-1; no clear D gene. Germline V gene lookup returns CDR1 SNHLY and CDR2 FYNNEI. This CDR3 spans 13 amino acids. V lost 4 bases to trimming and J lost 4 bases, with 8 bases between them. The CDR3 coding sequence is TGTGCCAGCAGTGCCAGGTTATACAATGAGCAGTTCTTC. Translated: CASSARLYNEQFF.

In this sample, this clonotype turned up many times. V gene TRBV20-1 combines with J gene TRBJ1-1, with 7 bases fitting TRBD1. The CDR3 is 15 residues long. CDR1 and CDR2 from the germline V gene are DFQATT and SNEGSKA (reference sequence). Trimming at V came to 0 bases and at J to 1 base, leaving 5 bases not matched to a gene. CDR3 DNA sequence: TGCAGTGCTAGAGAGACAGGGACCAAGAACACTGAAGCTTTCTTT. This encodes CSARETGTKNTEAFF.